The present T cell receptor beta chain was sequenced within a study of regulatory T cells in long-lasting Graves disease. The time point denotes: newly diagnosed GD, antithyroid drugs for less than 3 months. Extracted PBMC RNA gave rise to the TCR library. This clonotype has just a few counts. Assembly of TCR beta libraries relied on iRepertoire HTBI primers together with Arm-PCR of CDR3 regions. TCRdb reanalysed the multiplex PCR reads using MiXCR and keeps one entry per CDR3 protein. The sample yields hundreds of thousands of distinct CDR3 sequences, about a sixth seen once. V lost 4 bases to trimming and J lost 7 bases, with 15 bases between them. CDR1 is SGHRS, CDR2 YFSETQ, per germline. The CDR3 has 14 amino acids. The sample was also reused in another study, on T cells in Graves' hyperthyroidism and ophthalmopathy. According to that study: With the HTBI primer set, the TCR CDR3 went through a first round of RT-PCR.

The sequence came from a woman in her twenties or thirties with Graves disease. Sequencing was performed on peripheral blood mononuclear cells (PBMCs), taken at new diagnosis, from a patient treated with antithyroid drugs. This chain connects TRBV5-1 to TRBJ2-1, with D tentatively TRBD1 (6 bases). The CDR3 protein is CASSRTGTGNEQFF. CDR3 in DNA: TGCGCCAGCAGCCGCACAGGAACAGGGAATGAGCAGTTCTTC.